A single sample is the source of the 8 T cell receptor beta chains below, sequenced in a study of shared clonotypes between healthy human individuals. Profiling relied on immunoSEQ multiplex PCR, and the TCRdb table lists in-frame clones only, not all of them. The sample consists of some 1.5 million clones, 95% to 99% of them appearing once. The material sequenced was naive CD4+ T cells sorted from blood. The subset: CD45RA+ positively selected. These receptors came from a young man in good health.

The chain recombines TRBV11-2 with TRBJ2-7; TRBD1 matches 11 bases. The CDR3 is made up of 15 amino acids. Germline V CDR1 and CDR2: SGHAT, FQNNGV. V lost 3 bases to trimming and J lost 3 bases; unmatched junction nucleotides: 4. This CDR3 reads CASSFSDRGRYEQYF. The CDR3 nucleotides read TGTGCCAGCAGCTTTTCGGACAGGGGGCGCTACGAGCAGTACTTC.

On this clone itself: The sample holds other DNA sequences that translate to the same CDR3. The rearrangement joins TRBV9 to TRBJ2-1, with D uncertain. The CDR3 is made up of 14 amino acids. V was trimmed by 0 bases and J by 1 base, leaving 5 bases between them. The germline V gene encodes CDR1 SGDLS and CDR2 YYNGEE. CDR3 sequence reads: CASSVGSSYNEQFF. CDR3 coding DNA: TGTGCCAGCAGCGTAGGCTCGTCCTACAATGAGCAGTTCTTC.

As concerns this clone: Other nucleotide sequences from this sample produce the same CDR3. The CDR3: CASSEGGQETQYF. The CDR3 bases are TGTGCCAGCAGTGAAGGGGGTCAAGAGACCCAGTACTTC. The V gene is TRBV2, the J gene TRBJ2-5; D unresolved. Germline CDR1 and CDR2: SNHLY and FYNNEI. V was pared by 1 base and J by 2 bases, with 5 bases between. This CDR3 contains 13 residues.

The rearrangement joins TRBV30 to TRBJ2-3, with 11 bases fitting TRBD2. This CDR3 comprises 12 residues. J was trimmed by 5 bases and V by 5 bases; bases with no gene match: 0. Germline loops: CDR1 GTSNPN, CDR2 SVGIG (reference sequence). The CDR3 sequence is CAWGLAGDTQYF. The CDR3 nucleotides are TGTGCCTGGGGACTAGCGGGAGATACGCAGTATTTT.

As regards this clone: The same CDR3 arises from other DNA sequences in this sample as well. This rearrangement joins TRBV7-9 to TRBJ2-3; D is unclear. Germline CDR1 SEHNR, CDR2 FQNEAQ (reference sequence). Trimming left V 5 bases short and J 0 bases short, with 6 bases between. The CDR3 contains 13 residues. CDR3: CASSPTSTDTQYF. The CDR3 DNA reads TGTGCCAGCAGCCCAACTAGCACAGATACGCAGTATTTT.

This clone has just one count. This rearrangement joins TRBV6-5 to TRBJ1-1; D gene uncertain. Trimming shortened V by 6 bases and J by 1 base, and 12 bases separated the two germline ends. From germline, CDR1 is MNHEY and CDR2 SVGAGI. The CDR3 contains 14 residues. For the CDR3, the DNA is TGTGCCAGCAGAGGAAGGGCAGAGAACACTGAAGCTTTCTTT. Translating gives CASRGRAENTEAFF.

The chain uses TRBV28 and TRBJ2-2; 9 nucleotides align to TRBD1. This CDR3 is built from 12 residues. Trimming removed 11 bases from V and 7 bases from J; junction bases left unmatched: 5. Germline CDR1 and CDR2: MDHEN and SYDVKM. This CDR3 reads CALQGAGGELFF. Written as DNA, the CDR3 is TGTGCCTTACAGGGGGCCGGCGGGGAGCTGTTTTTT.

This clone showed up just once. The chain has TRBV11-2 and TRBJ1-4; D unclear. The CDR3 is 16 residues long. Trimming left V 5 bases short and J 0 bases short, with 13 bases between. Germline V gene sequence: CDR1 SGHAT, CDR2 FQNNGV. CDR3 DNA: TGTGCCAGCAGCCCAAGGACGGCTGCAACTAATGAAAAACTGTTTTTT. Translating it yields CASSPRTAATNEKLFF.